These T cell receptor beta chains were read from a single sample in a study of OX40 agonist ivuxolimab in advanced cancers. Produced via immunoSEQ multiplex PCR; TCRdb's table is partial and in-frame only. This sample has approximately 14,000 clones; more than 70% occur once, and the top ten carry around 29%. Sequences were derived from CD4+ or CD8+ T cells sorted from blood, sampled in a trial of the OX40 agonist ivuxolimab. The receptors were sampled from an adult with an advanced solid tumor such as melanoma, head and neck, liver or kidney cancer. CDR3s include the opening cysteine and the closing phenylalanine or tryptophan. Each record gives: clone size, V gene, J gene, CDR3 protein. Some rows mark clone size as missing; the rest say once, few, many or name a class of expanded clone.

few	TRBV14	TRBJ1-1	CASSLGIGTEAFF
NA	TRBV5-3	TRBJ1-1	CARSLGQLNTEAFF
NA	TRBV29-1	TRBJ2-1	CSYGAGAAYNEQFF
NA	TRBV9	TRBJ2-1	CASSVGEPYNEQFF
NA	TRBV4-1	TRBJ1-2	CASSALAGAVDYTF
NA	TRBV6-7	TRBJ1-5	CASSYLDTGRICNQPQHF
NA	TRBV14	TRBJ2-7	CASSQVGQDGGTYEQYF
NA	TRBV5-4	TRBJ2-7	CASSLALGSYEQYF
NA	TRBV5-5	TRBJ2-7	CASSWGVDYYEQYF
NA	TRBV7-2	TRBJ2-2	CASSFSRDRGFNTGELFF
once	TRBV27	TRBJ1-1	CASSLTFRTGGGYTEAFF
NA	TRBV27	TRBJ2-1	CASSLSPEASEHEQFF
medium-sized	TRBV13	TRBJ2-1	CASTSHLGINYNEQFF
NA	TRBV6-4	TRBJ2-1	CASSGELAQHNEQFF
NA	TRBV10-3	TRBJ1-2	CAISEALTGRANYGYTF